The 6 T cell receptor beta chains reported below all come from one sample, sequenced in a study of shared clonotypes between healthy human individuals. In the naive CD8 group, cells lacked CD45RO and were positively selected for CCR7, so terminally differentiated effector memory CD45RA+ cells were left out. This table comes from immunoSEQ multiplex PCR, and its TCRdb copy is limited to in-frame clones, with some not included. Here the sample spans around 650,000 clones, roughly 96% being singletons. Source material: naive CD8+ T cells sorted from blood. The receptors come from a woman aged 30 to 39 in good health.

V and J are TRBV21-1 and TRBJ2-2. TRBV21-1 is shown as a pseudogene. There are 14 residues in the CDR3. CDR3 sequence reads: CASSWRQNTGELFF. CDR3 coding DNA: TGTGCCAGCAGCTGGAGACAGAACACCGGGGAGCTGTTTTTT.

This clone showed up just once. The chain joins TRBV4-1 to TRBJ1-1, with unresolved D. V lost 1 base to trimming and J lost 2 bases, with 14 bases between them. This CDR3 spans 16 amino acids. Looked up from germline, CDR1 is MGHRA and CDR2 is YSYEKL. This CDR3 is CASSQVIAGGNTEAFF. DNA of the CDR3: TGCGCCAGCAGCCAAGTGATTGCAGGCGGTAACACTGAAGCTTTCTTT.

This clone was counted a single time. The V and J genes are TRBV11-2 and TRBJ1-2; D is perhaps TRBD1 (6 bases). Germline assignment: CDR1 SGHAT and CDR2 FQNNGV. This CDR3 is built from 14 residues. V was pared by 5 bases and J by 4 bases, with 14 bases between. CDR3 in DNA: TGTGCCAGCAGCCCGGCCGGGGGCGGCTATGGCTACACCTTC. Translating it yields CASSPAGGGYGYTF.

The chain has TRBV29-1 and TRBJ1-2; D gene uncertain. Germline V gene data show CDR1 as SQVTM and CDR2 as ANQGSEA. The V end lost 3 bases, the J end lost 3 bases, and 5 bases lay between the germline ends. There are 11 residues in the CDR3. The chain's CDR3 is CSVDSDYGYTF. The CDR3 region has the DNA TGCAGCGTTGACAGTGACTATGGCTACACCTTC.

The chain has TRBV27 and TRBJ2-2, with TRBD2 identical over 14 bases. The CDR3 is 17 residues long. CDR1 is MNHEY and CDR2 is SMNVEV in the germline V gene (reference sequence). V was clipped by 6 bases and J by 5 bases; unmatched bases: 8. The CDR3 DNA reads as TGTGCCAGCAGCCAGGGACTAGCGGGAGCCGAAACCGGGGAGCTGTTTTTT. Translation gives CASSQGLAGAETGELFF.

The J gene is TRBJ1-2, the V gene TRBV29-1; D is ambiguous. Trimming took 4 bases from V and 4 from J, leaving 13 bases between them. Germline V lookup: CDR1 SQVTM, CDR2 ANQGSEA. The CDR3 loop spans 13 amino acids. CDR3 in amino acids: CSVVGRPLYGYTF. The CDR3 DNA is TGCAGCGTTGTCGGCCGACCCCTCTATGGCTACACCTTC.